Listed here are 18 T cell receptor beta chains from one sample, sequenced in a study of blood T cells in healthy people across ages. PCR was performed a second time for roughly 6 to 12 cycles using a sample-barcoded 5' primer and a J-beta primer mix. Via MiXCR, TCRdb re-called the 5' RACE reads, giving one row per CDR3 protein. Of 780,000 or so distinct CDR3 sequences in the sample, about 53% were seen once. Source material: blood. The receptors originated from an elderly man in good health.

The rearrangement joins TRBV20-1 to TRBJ2-1; D gene unclear. Trimming shortened V by 1 base and J by 6 bases, and 10 bases separated the two germline ends. The CDR3 consists of 13 residues. The germline V gene has CDR1 DFQATT and CDR2 SNEGSKA (reference sequence). CDR3 sequence: CSARGNYINEQFF. The DNA of the CDR3 is TGCAGTGCTAGAGGGAACTACATCAATGAGCAGTTCTTC.

The V call is TRBV28, the J call TRBJ2-1; 7 positions agree with TRBD2. Trimming at V came to 6 bases and at J to 9 bases, leaving 17 bases not matched to a gene. CDR3 size: 16 residues. Germline V CDR1 and CDR2: MDHEN, SYDVKM. The CDR3 bases are TGTGCCAGCAGATTTATGTCGACTAGCAGTAAAGGTGAGCAGTTCTTC. Translated, it gives CASRFMSTSSKGEQFF.

The gene calls are TRBV20-1 and TRBJ2-3; TRBD2 agrees at 10 bases. Trimming removed 6 bases from V and 5 bases from J; junction bases left unmatched: 20. The CDR3 has 18 amino acids. Germline CDR1 reads DFQATT; CDR2 reads SNEGSKA (reference sequence). Here the CDR3 reads CSALRVPPLAGVLDTQYF. The CDR3 bases are TGCAGTGCCCTAAGAGTCCCCCCGCTAGCGGGAGTGTTAGATACGCAGTATTTT.

The rearrangement links TRBV28 to TRBJ2-5; D may be TRBD1 (6 bases). The closer fit of TRBJ2-7 to the DNA end suggests the J call may be wrong. The CDR3 loop spans 15 amino acids. CDR1 and CDR2 (germline): MDHEN, SYDVKM. The CDR3 DNA follows: TGTGCCAGCAGTCCATCCGGACAGACTCTTTACGAGCAGTACTTC. It specifies CASSPSGQTLYEQYF.

This sequence joins TRBV2 and TRBJ1-4, with D unresolved. Trimming left V 4 bases short and J 10 bases short, with 13 bases between. The germline gives CDR1 SNHLY, CDR2 FYNNEI. The CDR3 contains 13 residues. The CDR3 nucleotides read TGTGCCAGCAGTGCCCCGGGCCAGTTAAAACTGTTTTTT. It codes for CASSAPGQLKLFF.

The chain combines TRBV7-6 with TRBJ2-3; TRBD1 or TRBD2 may be the D gene (5 bases each). The CDR3 consists of 15 residues. Germline V CDR1 and CDR2: SGHVS, FNYEAQ. Trimming removed 0 bases at V and 8 bases at J, with 15 bases between. The CDR3 nucleotides read TGTGCCAGCAGCTTAGCGGGGGTGTCATCCCGTACGCAGTATTTT. Residues: CASSLAGVSSRTQYF.

The chain links TRBV2 to TRBJ2-3; 12 positions agree with TRBD2. The junction had 5 bases not matched to a gene; V was cut back by 8 bases and J by 2 bases. Germline V gene lookup returns CDR1 SNHLY and CDR2 FYNNEI. This CDR3 has 15 amino acids. The CDR3 spells CASLWTSGITDTQYF. CDR3 bases: TGTGCCAGCCTATGGACTAGCGGGATCACAGATACGCAGTATTTT.

This clonotype appeared a few times. The chain joins TRBV20-1 to TRBJ2-3, with D perhaps assigned TRBD1 or TRBD2 (7 bases each). Trimming removed 6 bases from V and 14 bases from J, with 30 bases in between. The CDR3 is 15 amino acids. In germline, CDR1 is DFQATT, CDR2 SNEGSKA (reference sequence). CDR3 in amino acids: CSALPQDREGRYAYF. The CDR3, as DNA: TGCAGTGCCCTCCCTCAAGACAGGGAGGGCAGATACGCGTATTTT.

The chain employs TRBV9 and TRBJ1-1; 11 positions agree with TRBD1. J lost 8 bases, V lost 3 bases, and 3 bases had no gene match. The germline CDR1 and CDR2 sequences are SGDLS and YYNGEE. The CDR3 sequence is 13 residues long. The CDR3 region has the DNA TGTGCCAGCAGCGGGACAGGGGGCGCGGAAGCTTTCTTT. It codes for CASSGTGGAEAFF.

Only a few counts were recorded for this clonotype. CDR3 nucleotides: TGCGCCAGCAGCCACCCTCGGAGCCAGGCAGAGACCCAGTACTTC. Its protein product is CASSHPRSQAETQYF. The gene calls are TRBV4-1 and TRBJ2-5; D not resolved. In germline, CDR1 is MGHRA, CDR2 YSYEKL. The CDR3 is made up of 15 amino acids. V was cut by 3 bases and J by 4 bases, with 15 bases left in between.

This clonotype was seen a few times. This chain joins TRBV6-5 and TRBJ2-3; perhaps TRBD2 as D (7 bases). This CDR3 is built from 16 residues. The germline V gene encodes CDR1 MNHEY and CDR2 SVGAGI. Deletions cut 6 bases from V and 14 bases from J, with 30 bases between. CDR3 DNA: TGTGCCAGCAGCGGAATCTGGGGAGGGGGGCCCAGATACGCGTATTTT. It encodes CASSGIWGGGPRYAYF.

This chain uses TRBV3-1 with TRBJ2-5, with TRBD1 matching 9 bases. Trimming removed 4 bases from V and 0 bases from J; junction bases left unmatched: 6. CDR1 is LGHDT, CDR2 YNNKEL, per germline (reference sequence). This CDR3 is 16 amino acids long. The CDR3 loop reads CASSPTGGADQETQYF. DNA of the CDR3: TGTGCCAGCAGCCCTACAGGGGGCGCGGACCAAGAGACCCAGTACTTC.

The V gene is TRBV2, the J gene TRBJ1-2; 9 bases line up with TRBD1. The CDR3 has 17 amino acids. From germline, CDR1 is SNHLY and CDR2 FYNNEI. J lost 3 bases, V lost 1 base, and 9 bases had no gene match. The CDR3 sequence: CASSEGTGAPLDYGYTF. CDR3 coding DNA: TGTGCCAGCAGTGAAGGGACAGGGGCCCCGTTGGACTATGGCTACACCTTC.

The V gene is TRBV4-2, the J gene TRBJ1-5; TRBD1 agrees at 7 bases. With 5 bases clipped from V and 6 bases from J, the junction kept 4 bases outside the gene matches. Germline CDR1 is LGHNA and CDR2 is YNFKEQ. CDR3 size: 13 residues. The CDR3 region is CASSLQGSQPQHF. CDR3 coding DNA: TGTGCCAGCAGCTTACAGGGGTCTCAGCCCCAGCATTTT.

V gene TRBV5-4 combines with J gene TRBJ1-3, with D hard to call. Trimming removed 4 bases from V and 0 bases from J, with 11 bases in between. The CDR3 is 15 residues long. CDR1 SGHNT and CDR2 YYREEE come from the germline V gene (reference sequence). This chain's CDR3 is CASSVPGASGNTIYF. CDR3 bases: TGTGCCAGCAGCGTACCGGGAGCCTCTGGAAACACCATATATTTT.

This clonotype was detected a few times. The chain has TRBV29-1 and TRBJ2-7; D is undetermined. The tail of the sequence fits TRBJ2-5 better, so the J call may be wrong. The germline V gene encodes CDR1 SQVTM and CDR2 ANQGSEA. This CDR3 is built from 13 residues. CDR3 bases: TGCAGCGTTGTTAAAGGGCTTGGGGAGACCCAGTACTTC. It specifies CSVVKGLGETQYF.

The rearrangement uses TRBV27 and TRBJ2-1; 7 nucleotides match TRBD1. The CDR3 is made up of 14 amino acids. The germline CDR1 and CDR2 sequences are MNHEY and SMNVEV (reference sequence). The ends lost 6 bases at V and 6 bases at J; junction bases unmatched: 8. The CDR3 here is CASRRTGPLNEQFF. DNA for the CDR3: TGTGCCAGCAGACGGACAGGTCCCCTCAATGAGCAGTTCTTC.

The chain links TRBV4-2 to TRBJ1-1; a possible D gene is TRBD1 (5 bases). From germline, CDR1 is LGHNA and CDR2 YNFKEQ. The CDR3 totals 15 residues. V dropped 2 bases and J dropped 3 bases, with 13 bases sitting between them. This CDR3 is CASSQPGGADTEAFF. In DNA form, the CDR3 reads TGTGCCAGCAGCCAACCGGGAGGGGCAGACACTGAAGCTTTCTTT.